The 21 T cell receptor beta chains reported below all come from one sample, sequenced in a study of T cells in Graves' hyperthyroidism and ophthalmopathy. Amplified TCR beta CDR3 regions derived from RNA transcripts. The HTBI primer set drove a first-round RT-PCR of the TCR CDR3. In TCRdb, the multiplex PCR reads were re-called with MiXCR into one record per CDR3 protein. Seen here are fewer than 450,000 distinct CDR3 sequences, roughly 15% observed once, and the top ten hold roughly a fifth. Sequenced: blood. The receptors were gathered from a woman in her sixties with Graves' ophthalmopathy.

This clonotype was seen more than once but under ten times. This chain links TRBV20-1 with TRBJ2-1; D ambiguous. Germline V lookup: CDR1 DFQATT, CDR2 SNEGSKA (reference sequence). The CDR3 consists of 16 residues. Trimming removed 6 bases from V and 1 base from J, with 19 bases in between. CDR3 in DNA: TGCAGTGCCCCGAACACTCAGACTCCTTCCTACAATGAGCAGTTCTTC. This codes for CSAPNTQTPSYNEQFF.

This clonotype was picked up a small number of times. This sequence joins TRBV4-2 and TRBJ2-3; perhaps D is TRBD1 or TRBD2 (6 bases each). Germline V gene lookup returns CDR1 LGHNA and CDR2 YNFKEQ. This CDR3 has 17 residues. Trimming removed 0 bases at V and 4 bases at J, with 17 bases between. CDR3 DNA: TGTGCCAGCAGCCAAGATCCCGCCGGGGGCCGGCCAGATACGCAGTATTTT. Amino acids: CASSQDPAGGRPDTQYF.

This clonotype was counted only a few times. The chain joins TRBV9 to TRBJ2-1; 7 nucleotides agree with TRBD1. The germline V gene has CDR1 SGDLS and CDR2 YYNGEE. This CDR3 contains 15 residues. Trimming took 0 bases from V and 7 from J; bases not matched to a gene: 7. This CDR3 is CASSVAGQLPNEQFF. Here the CDR3 DNA reads TGTGCCAGCAGCGTAGCGGGACAGCTACCGAATGAGCAGTTCTTC.

This clonotype was found many times. The V and J genes are TRBV7-2 and TRBJ2-1; D possibly corresponds to TRBD1 (5 bases). CDR1 is SGHTA, CDR2 FQGNSA, per germline. V gave up 5 bases and J gave up 2 bases, with 13 bases separating them. This CDR3 has 15 residues. The CDR3 loop reads CASSPRQSAYNEQFF. For the CDR3, the DNA is TGTGCCAGCAGCCCTAGACAGAGCGCCTACAATGAGCAGTTCTTC.

The gene calls are TRBV6-1 and TRBJ2-7, with TRBD2 as a possible D gene (5 bases). Trimming took off 5 bases at V and 1 base at J, with 15 bases between the two ends. Germline-derived CDR1 and CDR2 are MNHNS and SASEGT. CDR3 length: 15 amino acids. CDR3 DNA sequence: TGTGCCAGCAGTCCCCCCCCGCCGGGGTCCTACGAGCAGTACTTC. Protein product: CASSPPPPGSYEQYF.

This clonotype was counted at least ten times. The DNA for the CDR3 is TGTGCCAGCAGTTCTCTAGCGTTCTCCTACAATGAGCAGTTCTTC. It specifies CASSSLAFSYNEQFF. The chain carries TRBV12-3 or TRBV12-4 and TRBJ2-1, with D tentatively TRBD2 (6 bases). V lost 4 bases and J lost 0, with 10 bases in between. This CDR3 is 15 amino acids long.

This clonotype was detected ten times or more. This sequence joins TRBV11-1 and TRBJ1-2; a possible D gene is TRBD1 (6 bases). This CDR3 contains 12 residues. The V end lost 5 bases, the J end lost 7 bases, and 11 bases lay between the germline ends. CDR1 and CDR2 (germline): SGHAT, FQDESV (reference sequence). Here the CDR3 reads CASSLGTSGYTF. CDR3 nucleotide sequence: TGTGCCAGCAGCCTCGGGACAAGTGGCTACACCTTC.

The V and J genes are TRBV20-1 and TRBJ2-1, with 11 nucleotides matching TRBD2. V lost 6 bases, J lost 1 base, and 5 bases stayed unmatched. Germline V gives CDR1 DFQATT, CDR2 SNEGSKA (reference sequence). The CDR3 has 15 amino acids. The CDR3 nucleotides are TGCAGTGCCCCGACTAGCGGGACTTCCTACAATGAGCAGTTCTTC. Its translation: CSAPTSGTSYNEQFF.

In its sample, this clonotype was seen many times. The chain is built from TRBV28 and TRBJ1-5; no definite D call. The CDR3 spans 12 residues. Germline V lookup: CDR1 MDHEN, CDR2 SYDVKM. The V end was cut by 1 base, the J end by 5 bases, with 3 bases between. CDR3 protein: CASSLFYQPQHF. CDR3 nucleotide sequence: TGTGCCAGCAGTTTATTCTATCAGCCCCAGCATTTT.

This clonotype occurred a few times. This chain joins TRBV6-1 and TRBJ2-7, with a weak D call TRBD2 (5 bases). This CDR3 is 11 amino acids long. Trimming left V 6 bases short and J 7 bases short, with 10 bases between. The germline gives CDR1 MNHNS, CDR2 SASEGT. The CDR3 nucleotides are TGTGCCAGCAGGCCTCTAGCAGAGCAGTACTTC. It encodes CASRPLAEQYF.

This clonotype was seen ten or more times. The chain couples TRBV12-3 or TRBV12-4 to TRBJ2-3, with TRBD2 matching 12 bases. The CDR3 is 17 residues long. With 4 bases clipped from V and 5 bases from J, the junction kept 10 bases outside the gene matches. The CDR3 bases are TGTGCCAGCAGTTCAAGCCGACTAGCGGGAGTGGTAGATACGCAGTATTTT. This encodes CASSSSRLAGVVDTQYF.

This rearrangement joins TRBV5-1 to TRBJ1-4; 7 nucleotides agree with TRBD1. V was pared by 0 bases and J by 6 bases, with 5 bases of the junction left unmatched. CDR1 is SGHRS, CDR2 YFSETQ, per germline. The CDR3 totals 15 residues. The CDR3: CASSLVGGGYEKLFF. Here the CDR3 DNA reads TGCGCCAGCAGCTTGGTAGGAGGGGGCTATGAAAAACTGTTTTTT.

This clonotype has a handful of counts. The chain uses TRBV6-5 and TRBJ1-6, with D hard to call. CDR3 length: 18 residues. Trimming removed 2 bases from V and 0 bases from J, with 14 bases in between. Germline CDR1 reads MNHEY; CDR2 reads SVGAGI. In nucleotides, the CDR3 is TGTGCCAGCAGTTACGGAACCGTGGGGAGCTCCTATAATTCACCCCTCCACTTT. Residues: CASSYGTVGSSYNSPLHF.

This clonotype came up a few times. The chain links TRBV6-4 to TRBJ1-1, with D perhaps matching TRBD1 (5 bases). V was trimmed by 2 bases and J by 3 bases, leaving 10 bases between them. The CDR3 covers 14 residues. Germline-derived CDR1 and CDR2 are MRHNA and SNTAGT. CDR3: CASSDRDRDTEAFF. The DNA of the CDR3 is TGTGCCAGCAGTGACCGGGACCGGGACACTGAAGCTTTCTTT.

This clonotype was counted ten times or more. As DNA, the CDR3 is TGCAGTGCTAGAGTTATGGACCGACAGGGGGCCTCCGAGCAGTACTTC. Protein: CSARVMDRQGASEQYF. The V call is TRBV20-1, the J call TRBJ2-7; 10 bases match TRBD1. Germline V gene lookup returns CDR1 DFQATT and CDR2 SNEGSKA (reference sequence). With 1 base clipped from V and 6 bases from J, the junction kept 12 bases outside the gene matches. The CDR3 sequence is 16 residues long.

A few counts support this clonotype. The rearrangement joins TRBV30 to TRBJ2-3, with D possibly TRBD2 on 5 matching bases. V lost 1 base, J lost 4 bases, and 15 bases lay in between. The CDR3 is 15 residues long. CDR1 is GTSNPN, CDR2 SVGIG, per germline (reference sequence). The CDR3: CAWSASRGHADTQYF. CDR3 sequence (DNA): TGTGCCTGGAGTGCCTCCAGAGGGCACGCAGATACGCAGTATTTT.

This clonotype was recorded at least ten times. The chain employs TRBV28 and TRBJ2-1, with a weak D call TRBD2 (5 bases). Germline CDR1 reads MDHEN; CDR2 reads SYDVKM. This CDR3 has 14 residues. V was trimmed by 3 bases and J by 4 bases, leaving 10 bases between them. The CDR3 is CASSLEAEYNEQFF. The CDR3 DNA is TGTGCCAGCAGTTTGGAGGCGGAATACAATGAGCAGTTCTTC. Full variable domain (remainder filled in from reference TRBV28 and TRBJ2-1): DVKVTQSSRYLVKRTGEKVFLECVQDMDHENMFWYRQDPGLGLRLIYFSYDVKMKEKGDIPEGYSVSREKKERFSLILESASTNQTSMYLCASSLEAEYNEQFFGPGTRLTVL.

This clonotype came up many times. As DNA, the CDR3 is TGTGCCATCGGGACTAGCGGGAGGGCCATCACAGATACGCAGTATTTT. This translates into CAIGTSGRAITDTQYF. This chain connects TRBV10-3 to TRBJ2-3; TRBD2 matches 16 bases. The CDR3 has 16 amino acids. Germline V gives CDR1 ENHRY, CDR2 SYGVKD. Germline trimming cut 8 bases from V and 2 bases from J; bases unmatched to any gene: 4.

The V and J genes are TRBV10-3 and TRBJ2-2; 9 bases map to TRBD1. V lost 2 bases, J lost 5 bases, and 3 bases stayed unmatched. CDR3 length: 15 amino acids. The germline CDR1 and CDR2 sequences are ENHRY and SYGVKD. The CDR3 here is CAISEDRGETGELFF. DNA of the CDR3: TGTGCCATCAGTGAGGACAGGGGGGAGACCGGGGAGCTGTTTTTT.

V is TRBV18 and J is TRBJ2-1, with 7 bases that match TRBD1. J gave up 4 bases and V 0 bases, and 9 bases lay outside the gene matches. Germline assignment: CDR1 KGHSH and CDR2 LQKENI. The CDR3 spans 17 residues. The CDR3 nucleotides are TGTGCCAGCTCACCACCGTTGAGGGGGCGGGTGTACAATGAGCAGTTCTTC. Protein sequence: CASSPPLRGRVYNEQFF.

This clonotype has ten or more counts. The chain couples TRBV6-1 to TRBJ2-3, with a tentative D call TRBD2 (6 bases). Trimming removed 6 bases from V and 6 bases from J, with 10 bases in between. The length of the CDR3 is 12 residues. Germline V CDR1 and CDR2: MNHNS, SASEGT. The CDR3 region is CASSSRGDTQYF. The CDR3 coding sequence is TGTGCCAGCAGCTCCCGGGGGGATACGCAGTATTTT.